The entry below describes one T cell receptor (beta chain). Its antigen remains unidentified. This specimen belongs to a study of cytomegalovirus exposure and HLA in healthy donors. Study-wide results and limits: The sole available immune exposure information was CMV serostatus.

Primers: 60 Vbeta forward and 13 Jbeta reverse. Sequencing was performed with immunoSEQ multiplex PCR; in TCRdb, only in-frame clones are kept and a portion is missing. This table has roughly 180,000 clones, 77% appearing once. The CDR3 spans 15 residues. The junction had 11 bases not matched to a gene; V was cut back by 4 bases and J by 5 bases. CDR1 LGHNA and CDR2 YSLEER come from the germline V gene. The receptor comes from a woman aged 30 to 39 in good health and CMV-seropositive. The chain carries TRBV4-3 and TRBJ2-7; 7 positions agree with TRBD1. The sample was PBMCs. CDR3 loop: CASSPGGQGVDEQYF. The CDR3 bases are TGCGCCAGCAGCCCAGGGGGTCAGGGAGTGGACGAGCAGTACTTC.